The TCR beta chain described here comes from a study of technical replicates of blood from several donors. The data were produced by immunoSEQ multiplex PCR, yet TCRdb's version contains in-frame clones alone and is incomplete. The repertoire holds about 82,000 clones, with around 94% as singletons. The germline gives CDR1 SEHNR, CDR2 FQNEAQ (reference sequence). CDR3 length: 16 residues. Trimming removed 5 bases from V and 7 bases from J; junction bases left unmatched: 7. Sequencing input: T cells isolated from PBMCs. The gene calls are TRBV7-9 and TRBJ2-1; the match to TRBD2 covers 14 bases. The clonotype originates from a human donor in good health. CDR3 residues: CASSIGTSGSVNEQFF. CDR3 DNA: TGTGCCAGCAGCATAGGGACTAGCGGGAGTGTTAATGAGCAGTTCTTC.